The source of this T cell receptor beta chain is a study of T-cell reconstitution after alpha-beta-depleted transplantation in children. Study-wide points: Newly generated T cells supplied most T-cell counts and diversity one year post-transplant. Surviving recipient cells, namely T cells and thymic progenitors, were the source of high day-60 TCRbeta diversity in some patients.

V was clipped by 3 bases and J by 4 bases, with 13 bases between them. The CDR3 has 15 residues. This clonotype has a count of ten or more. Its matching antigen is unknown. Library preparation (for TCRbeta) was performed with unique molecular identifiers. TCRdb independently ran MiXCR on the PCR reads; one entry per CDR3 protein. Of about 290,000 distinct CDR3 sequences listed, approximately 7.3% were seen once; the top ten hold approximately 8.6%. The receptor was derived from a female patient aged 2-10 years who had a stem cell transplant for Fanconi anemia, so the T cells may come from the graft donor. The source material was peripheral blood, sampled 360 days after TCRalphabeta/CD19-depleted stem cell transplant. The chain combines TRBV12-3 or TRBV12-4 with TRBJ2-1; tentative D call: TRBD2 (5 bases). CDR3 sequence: CASSFGVATYNEQFF. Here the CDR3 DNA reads TGTGCCAGCAGTTTTGGGGTAGCGACTTACAATGAGCAGTTCTTC.